This T cell receptor beta chain was recovered during a study of vaccination and CD4 T cells after COVID-19. Study at large: Those taking part got two shots of either the BNT162b2 or the mRNA-1273 vaccine. Stimulation of the cells used overlapping spike peptide pools from SARS-CoV-2 and from the common cold coronaviruses HCoV-NL63, HCoV-OC43 and HCoV-229E. Whole-study results and caveats: Convalescent patients gained a median approximately 86% of their reactive clones only post-vaccination.

Germline V CDR1 and CDR2: GTSNPN, SVGIG (reference sequence). Trimming removed 3 bases from V and 7 bases from J; junction bases left unmatched: 7. This CDR3 contains 14 residues. Notes on this clonotype: Its cognate antigen is unknown.

The Oncomine TCR Beta short-read assay generated sequence data from the DNA of cultured CD4+ T cells. TCRdb redid the calling of the PCR reads with MiXCR, one entry per CDR3 protein. The sample includes some 20,000 distinct CDR3 sequences, roughly 41% of them seen just once. The treatment: approximately 11-day PBMC culture with coronavirus spike peptide pools or control peptides (ViraFEST assay). The sequenced sample was CD4+ T cells from blood, cultured in vitro, obtained after SARS-CoV-2 vaccination. The sequence was obtained from a human donor who had recovered from COVID-19. This chain connects TRBV30 to TRBJ1-5; TRBD1 aligns across 9 bases. The CDR3 DNA is TGTGCCTGGAGCTCCGGGACAGGGAGCCAGCCCCAGCATTTT. Translating gives CAWSSGTGSQPQHF. The complete variable domain, with remaining parts taken from reference TRBV30 and TRBJ1-5, reads SQTIHQWPATLVQPVGSPLSLECTVEGTSNPNLYWYRQAAGRGLQLLFYSVGIGQISSEVPQNLSASRPQDRQFILSSKKLLLSDSGFYLCAWSSGTGSQPQHFGDGTRLSIL.